These 18 T cell receptor beta chains share one sample of origin, sequenced in a study of beta chain features in type 1 diabetes. Antigens for these TCRs are unknown. The isolated RNA, all of it, was reverse transcribed, so expressed TCRB transcripts were what got sequenced. Data came from immunoSEQ multiplex PCR; TCRdb stores just in-frame clones and leaves some out. The data contain 100,000 to 150,000 clones, 15% to 20% of them singletons. Study outcomes and limitations: Type 1 diabetes patients showed a moderate but significant shortening of TCRB CDR3s in all four CD4+ subsets.

Sequencing input: central memory CD4+ T cells from blood. These receptors all come from a man aged 18 to 29 with type 1 diabetes.

This chain links TRBV13 with TRBJ2-6; no definite D call. Germline-derived CDR1 and CDR2 are PRHDT and FYEKMQ (reference sequence). The V end lost 1 base, the J end lost 2 bases, and 9 bases lay between the germline ends. The CDR3 consists of 16 residues. Here the CDR3 DNA reads TGTGCCAGCAGCTTAGATCAGGTACCTGGGGCCAACGTCCTGACTTTC. Encoded protein: CASSLDQVPGANVLTF.

J is TRBJ2-5 and V is TRBV7-6; TRBD1 matches at 7 bases. Germline CDR1 and CDR2: SGHVS and FNYEAQ. The trim removed 0 bases at V and 2 bases at J, leaving 3 bases unmatched. The CDR3 has 15 residues. This CDR3 is CASSLAGTVQETQYF. The CDR3 DNA reads as TGTGCCAGCAGCTTAGCGGGGACAGTGCAAGAGACCCAGTACTTC. Looking up the rest from reference TRBV7-6 and TRBJ2-5 gives the full variable domain: GAGVSQSPRYKVTKRGQDVALRCDPISGHVSLYWYRQALGQGPEFLTYFNYEAQQDKSGLPNDRFSAERPEGSISTLTIQRTEQRDSAMYRCASSLAGTVQETQYFGPGTRLLVL.

This sequence joins TRBV6-4 and TRBJ1-1; D gene ambiguous. This CDR3 spans 13 amino acids. Looked up from germline, CDR1 is MRHNA and CDR2 is SNTAGT. Trimming stripped 4 bases from V and 1 base from J, with 7 bases between. The CDR3 sequence: CASSVDRNTEAFF. Here the CDR3 DNA reads TGTGCCAGCAGTGTTGATCGGAACACTGAAGCTTTCTTT.

Points on this clone: This same CDR3 is encoded by further DNA sequences in the sample. The rearrangement links TRBV29-1 to TRBJ1-1; D call uncertain. This CDR3 is built from 12 residues. Trimming cost V 2 bases and J 2 bases, with 6 bases left between them. Germline V gene data show CDR1 as SQVTM and CDR2 as ANQGSEA. This CDR3 is CSVESANTEAFF. Here the CDR3 DNA reads TGCAGCGTTGAATCGGCTAACACTGAAGCTTTCTTT.

This clone has just a few counts. This sequence joins TRBV20-1 and TRBJ2-3; tentative D call: TRBD2 (6 bases). V was shortened by 7 bases and J by 3 bases, with 8 bases between the two germline ends. The CDR3 is 11 residues long. Germline V lookup: CDR1 DFQATT, CDR2 SNEGSKA (reference sequence). This chain's CDR3 is CSVRETDTQYF. CDR3 DNA sequence: TGCAGTGTACGGGAGACAGATACGCAGTATTTT.

As concerns this clone: A much larger clonotype is one base distant, so this may be a read error. The chain couples TRBV25-1 to TRBJ1-2; D not resolved. This CDR3 is built from 14 residues. The germline V gene has CDR1 MGHDK and CDR2 SYGVNS. CDR3 residues: CARSERYSSYGYTF. The CDR3 nucleotides are TGTGCCAGAAGTGAAAGATATTCTAGCTATGGCTACACCTTC.

This clone was seen more than once but under ten times. This rearrangement joins TRBV11-2 to TRBJ2-7, with D perhaps given as TRBD1 or TRBD2 (5 bases each). Germline V gene data show CDR1 as SGHAT and CDR2 as FQNNGV. Trimming pared 2 bases from V and 3 bases from J, leaving 11 bases between. This CDR3 spans 14 amino acids. CDR3: CASSLSDGGYEQYF. In DNA form, the CDR3 reads TGTGCCAGCAGCTTATCAGATGGGGGCTACGAGCAGTACTTC.

This sequence joins TRBV7-2 and TRBJ1-1; D is ambiguous. Germline V gene data show CDR1 as SGHTA and CDR2 as FQGNSA. Trimming stripped 7 bases from V and 0 bases from J, with 9 bases between. This CDR3 has 13 residues. The CDR3 sequence is CASKKGMNTEAFF. DNA of the CDR3: TGTGCCAGCAAGAAAGGGATGAACACTGAAGCTTTCTTT.

This clone was recorded a few times. The gene calls are TRBV10-3 and TRBJ2-3; 9 nucleotides line up with TRBD1. J gave up 3 bases and V 2 bases, and 3 bases lay outside the gene matches. Germline CDR1 ENHRY, CDR2 SYGVKD. This CDR3 is built from 15 residues. CDR3 sequence reads: CAISERGQGTDTQYF. The CDR3 DNA follows: TGTGCCATCAGTGAGCGGGGACAGGGAACAGATACGCAGTATTTT.

This clone has only a few counts. The V and J genes are TRBV7-2 and TRBJ2-1, with D perhaps TRBD1 (5 bases). There are 15 residues in the CDR3. Germline V gives CDR1 SGHTA, CDR2 FQGNSA. Deletions cut 5 bases from V and 0 bases from J, with 11 bases between. The CDR3 sequence: CASSAGQFSYNEQFF. The DNA for the CDR3 is TGTGCCAGCAGCGCCGGACAATTCTCCTACAATGAGCAGTTCTTC. The complete variable domain, with remaining parts taken from reference TRBV7-2 and TRBJ2-1, reads GAGVSQSPSNKVTEKGKDVELRCDPISGHTALYWYRQSLGQGLEFLIYFQGNSAPDKSGLPSDRFSAERTGGSVSTLTIQRTQQEDSAVYLCASSAGQFSYNEQFFGPGTRLTVL.

There are a few counts of this clone. The rearrangement uses TRBV29-1 and TRBJ2-3; unclear D gene. The CDR3 loop spans 11 amino acids. Germline assignment: CDR1 SQVTM and CDR2 ANQGSEA. The V and J ends lost 7 bases and 5 bases respectively, with 10 bases between them. The CDR3 spells CSAHRGDTQYF. The CDR3 coding sequence is TGCAGCGCCCACCGAGGAGATACGCAGTATTTT.

The J gene is TRBJ2-6, the V gene TRBV18; D might be TRBD2 (6 bases). V lost 1 base to trimming and J lost 0 bases, with 10 bases between them. From germline, CDR1 is KGHSH and CDR2 LQKENI. The CDR3 totals 17 residues. The CDR3 loop is CASSPQRVYSGANVLTF. The CDR3 DNA follows: TGTGCCAGCTCACCACAGCGGGTTTACTCTGGGGCCAACGTCCTGACTTTC. Combining the CDR3 with reference TRBV18 and TRBJ2-6 gives the whole variable domain NAGVMQNPRHLVRRRGQEARLRCSPMKGHSHVYWYRQLPEEGLKFMVYLQKENIIDESGMPKERFSAEFPKEGPSILRIQQVVRGDSAAYFCASSPQRVYSGANVLTFGAGSRLTVL.

This clone was seen at least ten times. Other nucleotide sequences from this sample produce the same CDR3. The chain employs TRBV10-3 and TRBJ1-4; tentatively, D is TRBD1 (6 bases). Germline V gives CDR1 ENHRY, CDR2 SYGVKD. Trimming took 2 bases from V and 4 from J, leaving 14 bases between them. The CDR3 totals 16 residues. CDR3 in DNA: TGTGCCATCAGTGAGACCCCCAGGGGCTATAATGAAAAACTGTTTTTT. The encoded protein is CAISETPRGYNEKLFF.

In its sample, this clone was seen a few times. The chain links TRBV4-3 to TRBJ1-2, with D perhaps TRBD1 (6 bases). Germline V gives CDR1 LGHNA, CDR2 YSLEER. This CDR3 is built from 14 residues. The V end lost 0 bases, the J end lost 9 bases, and 14 bases lay between the germline ends. CDR3 in amino acids: CASSQDWWDNSYTF. The DNA of the CDR3 is TGCGCCAGCAGCCAAGATTGGTGGGACAACAGCTACACCTTC.

The V call is TRBV10-2, the J call TRBJ2-7, with D perhaps matching TRBD1 or TRBD2 (6 bases each). Germline-derived CDR1 and CDR2 are WSHSY and SAAADI. V was shortened by 9 bases and J by 5 bases, with 14 bases between the two germline ends. The CDR3 length is 12 residues. The CDR3 is CASRGDRDEQYF. The CDR3, as DNA: TGCGCCAGTAGGGGGGACCGGGACGAGCAGTACTTC.

This clone was observed a handful of times. This chain connects TRBV29-1 to TRBJ1-5, with a weak D call TRBD1 (6 bases). The CDR3 runs to 13 residues. Germline-derived CDR1 and CDR2 are SQVTM and ANQGSEA. The V and J ends lost 1 base and 6 bases respectively, with 10 bases between them. The CDR3 reads CSVEGGGGQPQHF. The CDR3 DNA reads TGCAGCGTTGAAGGGGGAGGGGGTCAGCCCCAGCATTTT.

This clone was detected many times. The V call is TRBV30, the J call TRBJ2-1; the D is unclear. Germline-derived CDR1 and CDR2 are GTSNPN and SVGIG (reference sequence). The CDR3 has 12 residues. Trimming shortened V by 3 bases and J by 9 bases, and 12 bases separated the two germline ends. CDR3 coding DNA: TGTGCCTGGAGCATCGCGGTGGGTGAGCAGTTCTTC. It translates to CAWSIAVGEQFF.

This clone came up many times. The CDR3 DNA sequence: TGTGCCAGTAGTATACAGAGTGAGAATGAGCAGTTCTTC. Encoded protein: CASSIQSENEQFF. The V and J genes are TRBV19 and TRBJ2-1, with no clear D. The CDR3 covers 13 residues. Looked up from germline, CDR1 is LNHDA and CDR2 is SQIVND (reference sequence). Between the trimmed V and J ends, which lost 2 bases and 7 bases, there was a span of 9 bases.